A single sample gave rise to the 26 T cell receptor beta chains below, sequenced in a study of sequential checkpoint blockade in melanoma. Treatment: randomized to nivolumab then ipilimumab (arm A) or the reverse (arm B). Libraries were prepared by immunoSEQ multiplex PCR; TCRdb keeps only in-frame clonotypes and omits some of them. This sample has 13,000 to 15,000 clones, with over 60% found just once. The sample consisted of CD8+ T cells sorted from blood (inferred from file names), taken from a patient given nivolumab and ipilimumab in sequence. The receptors originated from a human donor with melanoma.

This clone was found once. The chain has TRBV6-6 and TRBJ1-5; 8 nucleotides match TRBD1. Per germline, CDR1 MNHNY and CDR2 SVGAGI (reference sequence). Unmatched junction bases numbered 6, after V lost 6 bases and J lost 2 bases. This CDR3 spans 15 amino acids. CDR3 residues: CASSSGQGGNQPQHF. The CDR3 region has the DNA TGTGCCAGCAGCTCCGGACAGGGCGGCAATCAGCCCCAGCATTTT.

The chain has TRBV2 and TRBJ2-1, with 7 bases fitting TRBD2. J was trimmed by 3 bases and V by 4 bases; bases with no gene match: 6. Germline V gene sequence: CDR1 SNHLY, CDR2 FYNNEI. The CDR3 is 15 amino acids. This CDR3 reads CASSGNSGFYNEQFF. CDR3 sequence (DNA): TGTGCCAGCAGTGGAAATAGCGGGTTCTACAATGAGCAGTTCTTC.

This clone was recorded only once. The chain uses TRBV29-1 and TRBJ2-7; 8 bases align to TRBD1. The CDR3 runs 15 residues. With 1 base clipped from V and 6 bases from J, the junction kept 11 bases outside the gene matches. From germline, CDR1 is SQVTM and CDR2 ANQGSEA. The CDR3 nucleotides are TGCAGCGTTGAAGGGGCCCAGGGGGCCCCCCGCGAGCAGTACTTC. Its protein product is CSVEGAQGAPREQYF.

The chain links TRBV15 to TRBJ1-2; the D gene is possibly TRBD1 (6 bases). V lost 4 bases, J lost 8 bases, and 11 bases lay in between. The CDR3 runs 12 residues. Per the germline V gene, CDR1 is LNHNV and CDR2 is YYDKDF (reference sequence). The CDR3 region is CATSTSRGGYTF. The CDR3 DNA is TGTGCCACCAGCACCTCCAGGGGAGGCTACACCTTC. The whole variable domain, remainder taken from reference TRBV15 and TRBJ1-2, is DAMVIQNPRYQVTQFGKPVTLSCSQTLNHNVMYWYQQKSSQAPKLLFHYYDKDFNNEADTPDNFQSRRPNTSFCFLDIRSPGLGDTAMYLCATSTSRGGYTFGSGTRLTVV.

J is TRBJ2-2 and V is TRBV7-9; 7 nucleotides agree with TRBD1. Germline V CDR1 and CDR2: SEHNR, FQNEAQ (reference sequence). This CDR3 comprises 14 residues. J lost 5 bases, V lost 5 bases, and 5 bases had no gene match. This CDR3 is CASSRDRRTGELFF. In nucleotides, the CDR3 is TGTGCCAGCAGCCGGGACAGAAGAACCGGGGAGCTGTTTTTT.

V is TRBV9 and J is TRBJ2-1, with a weak D call TRBD1 (6 bases). V dropped 4 bases and J dropped 8 bases, with 16 bases sitting between them. The length of the CDR3 is 14 residues. From germline, CDR1 is SGDLS and CDR2 YYNGEE. The CDR3: CASSTGLGPDEQFF. The DNA of the CDR3 is TGTGCCAGCAGCACAGGGTTAGGGCCCGATGAGCAGTTCTTC.

This chain links TRBV2 with TRBJ2-2; 13 bases are a match to TRBD2. This CDR3 spans 18 amino acids. CDR1 SNHLY and CDR2 FYNNEI come from the germline V gene. V lost 1 base, J lost 5 bases, and 7 bases stayed unmatched. The CDR3 reads CASSEGHGLAGETGELFF. The CDR3 DNA reads TGTGCCAGCAGTGAAGGGCATGGACTAGCGGGAGAAACCGGGGAGCTGTTTTTT. The full variable domain, rest sourced from reference TRBV2 and TRBJ2-2, is EPEVTQTPSHQVTQMGQEVILRCVPISNHLYFYWYRQILGQKVEFLVSFYNNEISEKSEIFDDQFSVERPDGSNFTLKIRSTKLEDSAMYFCASSEGHGLAGETGELFFGEGSRLTVL.

In its sample, this clone was seen once. The gene calls are TRBV29-1 and TRBJ2-5; the match to TRBD2 covers 12 bases. The CDR3 has 18 amino acids. Trimming removed 3 bases from V and 5 bases from J; junction bases left unmatched: 16. Germline V gives CDR1 SQVTM, CDR2 ANQGSEA. The DNA of the CDR3 is TGCAGCGTTGAGCCAAAGGAGACTAGCGGGAGTAGGGTGGAGACCCAGTACTTC. Amino acids: CSVEPKETSGSRVETQYF.

The V gene is TRBV7-2, the J gene TRBJ2-2; 10 nucleotides align to TRBD2. Germline CDR1 and CDR2: SGHTA and FQGNSA. The CDR3 runs to 18 residues. V trimming: 5 bases; J trimming: 3 bases; junction bases outside the gene matches: 12. The CDR3 here is CASSRILAGDLYTGELFF. DNA for the CDR3: TGTGCCAGCAGCCGAATTCTAGCGGGGGACCTTTACACCGGGGAGCTGTTTTTT.

The V and J genes are TRBV25-1 and TRBJ1-4, with TRBD1 matching over 8 bases. Germline values: CDR1 MGHDK, CDR2 SYGVNS. The junction had 6 bases not matched to a gene; V was cut back by 0 bases and J by 0 bases. This CDR3 is built from 18 residues. This CDR3 is CASSEYGKQGATNEKLFF. The CDR3 region has the DNA TGTGCCAGCAGTGAATACGGAAAACAGGGGGCAACTAATGAAAAACTGTTTTTT.

This chain links TRBV7-3 with TRBJ2-1, with 8 bases matching TRBD2. V lost 2 bases to trimming and J lost 10 bases; unmatched junction nucleotides: 25. The CDR3 consists of 20 residues. Germline lookup yields CDR1 SGHTA and CDR2 FQGTGA. CDR3: CASSLLGQVSVAGGGGEQFF. In DNA, the CDR3 is TGTGCCAGCAGCTTATTAGGCCAAGTCTCAGTGGCGGGGGGCGGAGGGGAGCAGTTCTTC.

This clone was seen only a few times. The chain is built from TRBV5-3 and TRBJ1-4; the match to TRBD1 covers 11 bases. TRBV5-3 is an ORF; its function is uncertain. Unmatched junction bases numbered 13, after V lost 8 bases and J lost 7 bases. This CDR3 is 16 amino acids long. The CDR3 DNA sequence: TGTGCCAGCACTACCGGGACAGGGGGAAGAAGTGAAAAACTGTTTTTT. This translates into CASTTGTGGRSEKLFF.

J is TRBJ2-1 and V is TRBV25-1; weak D call: TRBD1 (7 bases). The germline CDR1 and CDR2 sequences are MGHDK and SYGVNS. Trimming stripped 0 bases from V and 5 bases from J, with 14 bases between. The CDR3 length is 16 residues. The CDR3 loop is CASSEYLGGGDNEQFF. The CDR3 bases are TGTGCCAGCAGTGAATACCTAGGGGGCGGGGACAATGAGCAGTTCTTC.

The V and J genes are TRBV27 and TRBJ1-6; 9 bases agree with TRBD1. Germline loops: CDR1 MNHEY, CDR2 SMNVEV (reference sequence). J gave up 6 bases and V 1 base, and 4 bases lay outside the gene matches. This CDR3 region has 16 residues. The DNA for the CDR3 is TGTGCCAGCAGTTTATGGGGGACAGGGTTTAATTCACCCCTCCACTTT. It translates to CASSLWGTGFNSPLHF.

The chain is built from TRBV4-3 and TRBJ2-5, with 9 bases fitting TRBD1. The J call may be incorrect, as the DNA end agrees better with TRBJ2-7. This CDR3 is built from 18 residues. The germline CDR1 and CDR2 sequences are LGHNA and YSLEER. The CDR3 protein is CASSQEIERGQGAYEQYF. The CDR3 DNA follows: TGCGCCAGCAGCCAAGAAATTGAGAGGGGACAGGGAGCCTACGAGCAGTACTTC.

This chain links TRBV2 with TRBJ1-1; TRBD1 aligns across 7 bases. The CDR3 covers 16 residues. Germline-derived CDR1 and CDR2 are SNHLY and FYNNEI. Trimming took 4 bases from V and 3 from J; bases not matched to a gene: 11. CDR3 nucleotides: TGTGCCAGCAGTGGAGACAGGGAAAGGGGACACACTGAAGCTTTCTTT. It translates to CASSGDRERGHTEAFF.

The chain links TRBV5-1 to TRBJ2-7; D gene ambiguous. CDR3 size: 14 residues. Trimming cost V 0 bases and J 2 bases, with 9 bases left between them. CDR1 and CDR2 (germline): SGHRS, YFSETQ. The CDR3 DNA reads TGCGCCAGCAGCTTGGACTCGGTTACCTACGAGCAGTACTTC. It is translated as CASSLDSVTYEQYF.

The rearrangement uses TRBV6-1 and TRBJ2-5; 13 positions agree with TRBD2. TRBJ2-7 explains the end of the DNA better; the J call may be wrong. Germline values: CDR1 MNHNS, CDR2 SASEGT. CDR3 length equals 15 residues. CDR3 sequence reads: CASSDWTSGGYEQYF. CDR3 DNA sequence: TGTGCCAGCAGTGACTGGACTAGCGGGGGTTACGAGCAGTACTTC.

This clone came up a few times. This rearrangement joins TRBV7-9 to TRBJ2-7; 13 nucleotides match TRBD2. CDR1 and CDR2 from the germline V gene are SEHNR and FQNEAQ (reference sequence). This CDR3 has 15 amino acids. The J segment lost 3 bases and the V segment lost 4 bases, leaving 3 bases of the junction unmatched. The CDR3 sequence is CASSSGLAGFYEQYF. CDR3 DNA: TGTGCCAGCAGCTCGGGACTAGCGGGATTCTACGAGCAGTACTTC. The variable domain in full, completed from reference TRBV7-9 and TRBJ2-7, reads DTGVSQNPRHKITKRGQNVTFRCDPISEHNRLYWYRQTLGQGPEFLTYFQNEAQLEKSRLLSDRFSAERPKGSFSTLEIQRTEQGDSAMYLCASSSGLAGFYEQYFGPGTRLTVT.

There are a few counts of this clone. J is TRBJ2-7 and V is TRBV10-3, with 11 bases identical to TRBD2. CDR1 and CDR2 (germline): ENHRY, SYGVKD. This CDR3 has 14 residues. Trimming took 5 bases from V and 2 from J; bases not matched to a gene: 2. The CDR3 DNA follows: TGTGCCATCAGTTATAGCGGGAGGGCCTACGAGCAGTACTTC. Amino acids: CAISYSGRAYEQYF.

As concerns this clone: Because it lacks the conserved phenylalanine or tryptophan at the end, this CDR3 is likely a read error. This chain connects TRBV7-9 to TRBJ2-7; D is unresolved. Trimming took off 1 base at V and 3 bases at J, with 10 bases between the two ends. This CDR3 comprises 14 residues. The germline CDR1 and CDR2 sequences are SEHNR and FQNEAQ (reference sequence). The CDR3 region is CASSLERQDYEQYL. The CDR3 DNA sequence: TGTGCCAGCAGCTTAGAGCGCCAGGACTACGAGCAGTACCTC.

The chain has TRBV18 and TRBJ1-2, with 7 bases matching TRBD1. Unmatched junction bases numbered 5, after V lost 0 bases and J lost 7 bases. The CDR3 is made up of 14 amino acids. Germline values: CDR1 KGHSH, CDR2 LQKENI. CDR3 in DNA: TGTGCCAGCTCACCACCCACAGGGGCGGCTGGCTACACCTTC. It specifies CASSPPTGAAGYTF.

This clone was counted only a few times. V gene TRBV6-5 combines with J gene TRBJ2-1, with D tentatively TRBD1 (5 bases). V lost 5 bases to trimming and J lost 4 bases, with 12 bases between them. This CDR3 has 14 residues. Germline-derived CDR1 and CDR2 are MNHEY and SVGAGI. This chain's CDR3 is CASSVATGYNEQFF. The CDR3 nucleotides read TGTGCCAGCAGTGTCGCTACAGGATACAATGAGCAGTTCTTC.

This chain's CDR3 is CASNGGAGGDNEQFF. The CDR3 bases are TGCGCCAGCAACGGTGGGGCGGGGGGCGACAATGAGCAGTTCTTC. The rearrangement uses TRBV10-2 and TRBJ2-1; TRBD2 matches 8 bases. In germline, CDR1 is WSHSY, CDR2 SAAADI. The CDR3 covers 15 residues. Trimming cost V 7 bases and J 5 bases; bases outside gene matches: 10.

In regard to this clone: Other nucleotide sequences from this sample produce the same CDR3. V usage is TRBV18 and J usage is TRBJ1-2, with TRBD1 identical over 9 bases. Trimming removed 3 bases from V and 2 bases from J; junction bases left unmatched: 1. This CDR3 has 14 residues. Germline CDR1 KGHSH, CDR2 LQKENI. The DNA of the CDR3 is TGTGCCAGCTCACCCGGACAGGGGAACTATGGCTACACCTTC. Translating it yields CASSPGQGNYGYTF.

The chain uses TRBV29-1 and TRBJ2-1, with 7 nucleotides matching TRBD2. CDR1 is SQVTM, CDR2 ANQGSEA, per germline. V was clipped by 3 bases and J by 1 base; unmatched bases: 0. The CDR3 is made up of 13 amino acids. In nucleotides, the CDR3 is TGCAGCGTTGAGGGGGGGTCCTACAATGAGCAGTTCTTC. Translating it yields CSVEGGSYNEQFF.